This T cell receptor beta chain was captured by sequencing in a study of cytomegalovirus exposure and HLA in healthy donors. Study outcomes and limitations: Clonal expansion, a later analysis showed, was greater in HLA-associated TCR beta chains than in equally common others. The classifier was said to identify cytomegalovirus status with high specificity and sensitivity.

Notes on this clone: Antigen: not known.

A multiplex PCR was run with 60 Vbeta primers and 13 Jbeta primers. Clones were sequenced by immunoSEQ multiplex PCR, and TCRdb holds only the in-frame ones, with some missing. The sample carries approximately 37,000 clones, roughly 78% recorded once. The receptor comes from a male donor in good health and CMV-seronegative. Sequenced: PBMCs.

CDR3 bases: TGCGCCAGCAGCTTGGGTCCGGGGGGCTTGGATACGCAGTATTTT. Translating it yields CASSLGPGGLDTQYF. This rearrangement joins TRBV5-1 to TRBJ2-3; tentatively, D is TRBD2 (7 bases). There are 15 residues in the CDR3. Trimming stripped 0 bases from V and 6 bases from J, with 14 bases between. The germline V gene has CDR1 SGHRS and CDR2 YFSETQ.